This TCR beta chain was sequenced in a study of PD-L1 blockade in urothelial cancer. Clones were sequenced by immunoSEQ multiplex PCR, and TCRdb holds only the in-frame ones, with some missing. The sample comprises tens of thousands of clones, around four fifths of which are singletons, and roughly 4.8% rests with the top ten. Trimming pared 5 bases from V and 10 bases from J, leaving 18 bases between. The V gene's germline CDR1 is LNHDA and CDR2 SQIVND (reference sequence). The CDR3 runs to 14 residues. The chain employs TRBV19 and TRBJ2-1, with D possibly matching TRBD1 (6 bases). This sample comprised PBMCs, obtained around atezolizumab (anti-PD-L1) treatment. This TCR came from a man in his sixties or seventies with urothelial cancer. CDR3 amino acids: CASSHRDTSREQFF. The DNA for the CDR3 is TGTGCCAGTAGTCATCGGGACACAAGTAGGGAGCAGTTCTTC.